Described below is a single T cell receptor (beta chain) sequence and its context. The antigen remains unidentified. This record belongs to a study of CD4 T cells in relation to SARS-CoV-2 and coronaviruses. General study results and limits: Samples before the pandemic and after infection were not matched within any donor. The cross-reactivity analysis covered only spike protein, not other viral proteins.

Before the COVID-19 pandemic, during about 2010-2018, CD4+ T cells were taken from unexposed donors. After 10 to 11 days of culture, CD4+ T cells were isolated. Cells permitting, SARS-CoV-2 S/N and four cold-coronavirus spikes were tested on unexposed-donor CD4+ T cells. Cultures held more than 1.5 million PBMCs per well with around 10 IU/ml IL-2. Some clones are missing from TCRdb's copy, which holds only in-frame ones; the method was immunoSEQ multiplex PCR. The sample holds about 22,000 clones, less than 70% seen once. This CDR3 contains 13 residues. V shed 10 bases and J 0 bases; nucleotides not matched to a gene: 6.

This rearrangement joins TRBV12-3 or TRBV12-4 to TRBJ2-7, with TRBD1 matching over 7 bases. This receptor was taken from a human donor in good health. Material for sequencing was CD4+ T cells from PBMCs, cultured in vitro. Written as DNA, the CDR3 is TGTGCCACCGGGACAGACAGCTCCTACGAGCAGTACTTC. It is translated as CATGTDSSYEQYF.